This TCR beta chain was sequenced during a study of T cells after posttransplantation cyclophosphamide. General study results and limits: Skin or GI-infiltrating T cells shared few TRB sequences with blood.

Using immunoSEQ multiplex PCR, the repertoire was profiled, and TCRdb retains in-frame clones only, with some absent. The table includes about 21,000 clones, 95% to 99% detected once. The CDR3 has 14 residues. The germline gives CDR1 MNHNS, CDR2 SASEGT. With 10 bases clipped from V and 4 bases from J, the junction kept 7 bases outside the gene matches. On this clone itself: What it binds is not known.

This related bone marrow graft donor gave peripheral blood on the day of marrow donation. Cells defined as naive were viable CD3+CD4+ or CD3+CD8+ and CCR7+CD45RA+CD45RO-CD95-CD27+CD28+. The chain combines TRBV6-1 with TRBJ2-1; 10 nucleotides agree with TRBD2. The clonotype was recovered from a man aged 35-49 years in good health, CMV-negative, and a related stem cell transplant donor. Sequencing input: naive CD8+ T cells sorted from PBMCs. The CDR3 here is CATTGTSAYNEQFF. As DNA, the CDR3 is TGTGCCACAACCGGGACTAGCGCTTACAATGAGCAGTTCTTC.